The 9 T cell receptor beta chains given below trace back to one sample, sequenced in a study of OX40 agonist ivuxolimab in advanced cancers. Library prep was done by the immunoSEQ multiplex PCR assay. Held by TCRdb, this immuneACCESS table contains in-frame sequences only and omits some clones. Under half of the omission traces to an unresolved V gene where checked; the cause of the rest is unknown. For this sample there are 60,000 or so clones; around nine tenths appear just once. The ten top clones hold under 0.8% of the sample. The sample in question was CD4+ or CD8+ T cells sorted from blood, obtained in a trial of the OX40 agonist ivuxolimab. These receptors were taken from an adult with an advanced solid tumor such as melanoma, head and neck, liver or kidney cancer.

CDR3 sequence reads: CASSPTGEASEAFF. In nucleotides, the CDR3 is TGTGCCAGCAGCCCCACGGGGGAGGCATCTGAAGCTTTCTTT. V and J are TRBV7-3 and TRBJ1-1; TRBD1 is a possible D gene (5 bases). V shed 5 bases and J shed 6 bases, with 16 bases lying between them. The CDR3 contains 14 residues. Germline lookup yields CDR1 SGHTA and CDR2 FQGTGA.

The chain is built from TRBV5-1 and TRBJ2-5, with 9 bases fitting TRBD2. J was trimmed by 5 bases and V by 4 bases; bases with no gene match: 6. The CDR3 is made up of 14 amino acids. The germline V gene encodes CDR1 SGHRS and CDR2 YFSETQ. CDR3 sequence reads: CASSVAGGRETQYF. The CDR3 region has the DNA TGCGCCAGCAGCGTCGCGGGAGGGCGCGAGACCCAGTACTTC.

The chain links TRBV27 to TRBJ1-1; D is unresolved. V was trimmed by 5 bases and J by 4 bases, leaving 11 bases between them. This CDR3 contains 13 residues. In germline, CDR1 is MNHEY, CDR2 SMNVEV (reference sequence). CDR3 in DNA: TGTGCCAGCAGTCGGTGGCAAAGCACTGAAGCTTTCTTT. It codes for CASSRWQSTEAFF.

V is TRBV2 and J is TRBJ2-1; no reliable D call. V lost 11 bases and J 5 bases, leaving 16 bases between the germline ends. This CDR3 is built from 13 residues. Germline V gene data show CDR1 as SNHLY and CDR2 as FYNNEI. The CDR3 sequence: CASPDQDNNEQFF. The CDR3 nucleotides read TGTGCCTCTCCGGACCAGGATAACAATGAGCAGTTCTTC.

CDR3 region: CASSSFRVATERTEAFF. DNA for the CDR3: TGTGCCAGCAGTTCCTTTCGGGTCGCCACAGAGAGGACTGAAGCTTTCTTT. This chain connects TRBV28 to TRBJ1-1; no reliable D call. CDR3 size: 17 residues. CDR1 and CDR2 (germline): MDHEN, SYDVKM. V was trimmed by 4 bases and J by 5 bases, leaving 23 bases between them. The full variable domain, in which reference TRBV28 and TRBJ1-1 provide the parts outside the CDR3, is DVKVTQSSRYLVKRTGEKVFLECVQDMDHENMFWYRQDPGLGLRLIYFSYDVKMKEKGDIPEGYSVSREKKERFSLILESASTNQTSMYLCASSSFRVATERTEAFFGQGTRLTVV.

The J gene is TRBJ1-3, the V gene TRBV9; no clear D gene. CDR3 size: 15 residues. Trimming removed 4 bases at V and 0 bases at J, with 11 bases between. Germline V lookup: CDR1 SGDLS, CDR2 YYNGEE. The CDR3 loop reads CASSRTDGSGNTIYF. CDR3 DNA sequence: TGTGCCAGCAGCCGGACGGATGGCTCTGGAAACACCATATATTTT.

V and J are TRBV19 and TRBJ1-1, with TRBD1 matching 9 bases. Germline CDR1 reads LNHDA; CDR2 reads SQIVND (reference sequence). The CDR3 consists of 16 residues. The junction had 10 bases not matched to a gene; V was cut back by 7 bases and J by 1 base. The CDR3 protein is CASTDRGLGANTEAFF. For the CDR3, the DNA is TGTGCCAGTACCGACAGGGGGTTAGGGGCGAACACTGAAGCTTTCTTT.

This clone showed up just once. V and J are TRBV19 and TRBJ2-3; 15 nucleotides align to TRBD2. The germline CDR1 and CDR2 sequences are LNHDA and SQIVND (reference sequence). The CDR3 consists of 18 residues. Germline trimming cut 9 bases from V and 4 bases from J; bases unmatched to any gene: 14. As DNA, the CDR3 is TGTGCCAGCCGGAGGGAGTGGACTAGCGGGAGGGCCGCAGATACGCAGTATTTT. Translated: CASRREWTSGRAADTQYF.

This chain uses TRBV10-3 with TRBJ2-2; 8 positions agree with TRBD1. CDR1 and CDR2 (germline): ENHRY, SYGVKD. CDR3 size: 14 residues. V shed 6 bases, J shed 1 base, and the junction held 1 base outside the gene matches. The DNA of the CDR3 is TGTGCCATCAGGGGGACAGGGAACACCGGGGAGCTGTTTTTT. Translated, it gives CAIRGTGNTGELFF.